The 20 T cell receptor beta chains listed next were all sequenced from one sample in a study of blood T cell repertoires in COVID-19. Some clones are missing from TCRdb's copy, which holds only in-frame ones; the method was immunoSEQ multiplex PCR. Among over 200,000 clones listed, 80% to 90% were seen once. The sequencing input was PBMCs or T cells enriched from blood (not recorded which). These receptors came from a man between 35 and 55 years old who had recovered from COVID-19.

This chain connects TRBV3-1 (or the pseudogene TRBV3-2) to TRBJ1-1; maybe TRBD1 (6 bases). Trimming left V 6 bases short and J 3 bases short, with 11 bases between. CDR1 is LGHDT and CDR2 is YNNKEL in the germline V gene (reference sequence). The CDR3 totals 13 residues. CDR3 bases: TGTGCCAGCAGGCGGACAGAGGACACTGAAGCTTTCTTT. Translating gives CASRRTEDTEAFF.

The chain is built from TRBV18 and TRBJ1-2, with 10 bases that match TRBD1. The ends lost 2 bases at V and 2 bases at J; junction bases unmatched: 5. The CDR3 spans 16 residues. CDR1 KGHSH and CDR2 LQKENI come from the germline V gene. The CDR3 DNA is TGTGCCAGCTCACCATCTAAGGGACAGGGGAACTATGGCTACACCTTC. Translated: CASSPSKGQGNYGYTF. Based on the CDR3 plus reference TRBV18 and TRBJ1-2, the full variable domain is NAGVMQNPRHLVRRRGQEARLRCSPMKGHSHVYWYRQLPEEGLKFMVYLQKENIIDESGMPKERFSAEFPKEGPSILRIQQVVRGDSAAYFCASSPSKGQGNYGYTFGSGTRLTVV.

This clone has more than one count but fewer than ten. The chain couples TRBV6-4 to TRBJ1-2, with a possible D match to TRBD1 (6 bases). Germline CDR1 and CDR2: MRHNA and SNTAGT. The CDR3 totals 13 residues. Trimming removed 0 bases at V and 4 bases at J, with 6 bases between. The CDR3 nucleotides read TGTGCCAGCAGTGACTCGGACAGCTATGGCTACACCTTC. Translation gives CASSDSDSYGYTF.

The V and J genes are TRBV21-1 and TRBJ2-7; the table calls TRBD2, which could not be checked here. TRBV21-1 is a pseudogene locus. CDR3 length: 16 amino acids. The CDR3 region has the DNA TGTGCCAGCACCAATGGGCTAGCGGGGCGATACTTCGAGCAGTACTTC. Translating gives CASTNGLAGRYFEQYF.

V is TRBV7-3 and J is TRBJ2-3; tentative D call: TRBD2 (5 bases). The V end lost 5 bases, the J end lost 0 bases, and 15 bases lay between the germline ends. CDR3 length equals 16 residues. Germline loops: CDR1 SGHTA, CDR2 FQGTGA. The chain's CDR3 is CASSPRTGSSTDTQYF. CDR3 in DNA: TGTGCCAGCAGCCCCCGAACGGGGTCTAGCACAGATACGCAGTATTTT.

The CDR3 region is CSVEEGRIRTDTQYF. CDR3 coding DNA: TGCAGCGTTGAAGAGGGGAGGATCCGCACAGATACGCAGTATTTT. The rearrangement joins TRBV29-1 to TRBJ2-3, with a possible D match to TRBD2 (6 bases). V was clipped by 0 bases and J by 1 base, with 11 bases between them. The CDR3 loop spans 15 amino acids. CDR1 and CDR2 from the germline V gene are SQVTM and ANQGSEA.

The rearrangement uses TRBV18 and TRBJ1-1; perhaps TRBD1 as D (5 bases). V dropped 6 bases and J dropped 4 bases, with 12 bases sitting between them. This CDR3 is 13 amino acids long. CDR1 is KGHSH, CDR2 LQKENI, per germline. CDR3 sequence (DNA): TGTGCCAGCTCCCCGCAGGGTAGCACTGAAGCTTTCTTT. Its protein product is CASSPQGSTEAFF.

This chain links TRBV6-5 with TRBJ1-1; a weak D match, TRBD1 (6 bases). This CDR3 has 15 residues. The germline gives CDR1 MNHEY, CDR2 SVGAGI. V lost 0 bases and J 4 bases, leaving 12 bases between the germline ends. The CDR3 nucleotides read TGTGCCAGCAGTTACTCGGGGGCTGGGTTCACTGAAGCTTTCTTT. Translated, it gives CASSYSGAGFTEAFF.

The CDR3 loop reads CASMNGQGSSYNSPLHF. CDR3 bases: TGTGCCAGCATGAATGGGCAGGGGAGCTCCTATAATTCACCCCTCCACTTT. The chain combines TRBV2 with TRBJ1-6, with D perhaps matching TRBD1 (6 bases). Trimming pared 7 bases from V and 0 bases from J, leaving 16 bases between. Germline CDR1 reads SNHLY; CDR2 reads FYNNEI. CDR3 size: 17 residues.

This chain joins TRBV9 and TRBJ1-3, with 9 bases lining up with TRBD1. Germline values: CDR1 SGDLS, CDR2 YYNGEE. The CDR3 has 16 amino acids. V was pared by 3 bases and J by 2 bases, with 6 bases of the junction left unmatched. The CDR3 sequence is CASSGLGDRAGNTIYF. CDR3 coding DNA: TGTGCCAGCAGCGGCCTCGGGGACAGGGCTGGAAACACCATATATTTT.

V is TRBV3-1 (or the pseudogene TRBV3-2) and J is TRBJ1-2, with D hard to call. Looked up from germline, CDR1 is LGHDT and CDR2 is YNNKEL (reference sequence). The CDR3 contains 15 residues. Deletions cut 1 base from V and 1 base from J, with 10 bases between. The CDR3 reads CASSQGASYNYGYTF. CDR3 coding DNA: TGTGCCAGCAGCCAAGGTGCGTCCTATAACTATGGCTACACCTTC.

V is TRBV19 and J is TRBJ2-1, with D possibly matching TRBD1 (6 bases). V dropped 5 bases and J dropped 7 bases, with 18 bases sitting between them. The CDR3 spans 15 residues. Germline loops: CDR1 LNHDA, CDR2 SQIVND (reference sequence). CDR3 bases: TGTGCCAGTAGTGACGGACAGTTTGTGCCGAATGAGCAGTTCTTC. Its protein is CASSDGQFVPNEQFF.

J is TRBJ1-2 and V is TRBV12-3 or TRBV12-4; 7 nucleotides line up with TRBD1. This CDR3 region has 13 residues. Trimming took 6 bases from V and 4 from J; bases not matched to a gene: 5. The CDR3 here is CASRGQESYGYTF. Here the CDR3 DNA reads TGTGCCAGCAGAGGACAGGAAAGCTATGGCTACACCTTC.

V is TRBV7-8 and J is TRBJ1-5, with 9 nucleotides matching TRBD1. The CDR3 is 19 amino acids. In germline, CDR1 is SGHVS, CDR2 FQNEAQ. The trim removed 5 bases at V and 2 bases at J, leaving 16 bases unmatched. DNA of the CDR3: TGTGCCAGCAGCACCACATCCTTTTCCGGGACAGGGCGCAATCAGCCCCAGCATTTT. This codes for CASSTTSFSGTGRNQPQHF.

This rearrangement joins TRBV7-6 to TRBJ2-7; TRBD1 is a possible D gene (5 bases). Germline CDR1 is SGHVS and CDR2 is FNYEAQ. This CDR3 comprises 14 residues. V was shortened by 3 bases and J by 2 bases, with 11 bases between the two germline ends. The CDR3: CASSFSDSTYEQYF. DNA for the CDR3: TGTGCCAGCAGCTTCAGCGACAGCACCTACGAGCAGTACTTC.

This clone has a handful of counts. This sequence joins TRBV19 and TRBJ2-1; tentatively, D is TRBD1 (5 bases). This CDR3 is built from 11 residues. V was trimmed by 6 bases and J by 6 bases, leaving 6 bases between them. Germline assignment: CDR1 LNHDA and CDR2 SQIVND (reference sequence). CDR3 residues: CASRGPNEQFF. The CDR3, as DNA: TGTGCCAGTAGGGGGCCCAATGAGCAGTTCTTC. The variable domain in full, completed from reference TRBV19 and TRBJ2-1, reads DGGITQSPKYLFRKEGQNVTLSCEQNLNHDAMYWYRQDPGQGLRLIYYSQIVNDFQKGDIAEGYSVSREKKESFPLTVTSAQKNPTAFYLCASRGPNEQFFGPGTRLTVL.

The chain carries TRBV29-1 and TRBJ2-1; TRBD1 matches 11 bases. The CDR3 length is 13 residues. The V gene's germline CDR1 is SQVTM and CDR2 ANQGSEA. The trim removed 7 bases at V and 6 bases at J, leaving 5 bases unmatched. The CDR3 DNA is TGCAGCGGGTGGGGACAGGGGGTCAATGAGCAGTTCTTC. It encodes CSGWGQGVNEQFF.

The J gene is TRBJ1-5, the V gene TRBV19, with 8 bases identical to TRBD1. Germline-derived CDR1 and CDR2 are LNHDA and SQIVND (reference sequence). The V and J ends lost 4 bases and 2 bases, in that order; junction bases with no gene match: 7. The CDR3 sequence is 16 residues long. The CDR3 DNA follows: TGTGCCAGTAGTACTTACTCGACAGGGGGCAATCAGCCCCAGCATTTT. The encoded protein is CASSTYSTGGNQPQHF.

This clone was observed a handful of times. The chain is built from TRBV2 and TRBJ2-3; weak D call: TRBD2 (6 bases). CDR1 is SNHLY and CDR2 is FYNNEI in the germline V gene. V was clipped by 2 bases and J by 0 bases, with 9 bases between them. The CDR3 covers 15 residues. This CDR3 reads CASSEWGLSTDTQYF. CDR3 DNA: TGTGCCAGCAGTGAATGGGGACTGAGCACAGATACGCAGTATTTT.

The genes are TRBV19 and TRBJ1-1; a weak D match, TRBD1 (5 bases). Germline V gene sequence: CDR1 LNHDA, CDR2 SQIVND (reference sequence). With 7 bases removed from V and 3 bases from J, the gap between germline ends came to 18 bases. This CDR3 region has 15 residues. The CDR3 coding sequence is TGTGCCAGTATTGGGTGGGGGGGTCGATACACTGAAGCTTTCTTT. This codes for CASIGWGGRYTEAFF.